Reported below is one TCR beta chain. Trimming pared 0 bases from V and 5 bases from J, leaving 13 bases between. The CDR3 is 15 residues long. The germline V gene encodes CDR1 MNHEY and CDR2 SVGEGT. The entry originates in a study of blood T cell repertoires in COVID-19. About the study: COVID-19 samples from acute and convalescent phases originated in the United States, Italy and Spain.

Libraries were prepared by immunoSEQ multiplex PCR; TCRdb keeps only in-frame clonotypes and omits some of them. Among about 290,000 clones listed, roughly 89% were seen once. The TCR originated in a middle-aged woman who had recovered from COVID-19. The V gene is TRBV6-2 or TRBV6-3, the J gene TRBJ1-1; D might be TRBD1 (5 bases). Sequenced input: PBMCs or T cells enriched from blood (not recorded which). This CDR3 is CASSYSGGGATEAFF. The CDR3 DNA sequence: TGTGCCAGCAGTTACTCTGGGGGAGGGGCGACTGAAGCTTTCTTT.